A single sample gave rise to the 30 T cell receptor beta chains below, sequenced in a study of T cell repertoires in cytomegalovirus infection. TCRdb processed the reads anew with MiXCR; each CDR3 protein has one entry. Of around 260,000 distinct CDR3 sequences listed, roughly 25% were seen once; the top ten hold over 11%. Sequenced sample: PBMCs. These receptors all stem from a human donor in good health (CMV status not recorded). Some clones in this sample may be carry-over from other donors' samples.

This clonotype was found a few times. The chain combines TRBV6-1 with TRBJ2-3; 8 nucleotides align to TRBD2. V gave up 7 bases and J gave up 9 bases; unmatched junction bases: 12. From germline, CDR1 is MNHNS and CDR2 SASEGT. This CDR3 is built from 14 residues. The CDR3 sequence is CASKEERGRSTQYF. DNA for the CDR3: TGTGCCAGCAAGGAAGAGCGGGGGAGGTCGACGCAGTATTTT.

V usage is TRBV5-1 and J usage is TRBJ2-1; the match to TRBD2 covers 7 bases. CDR1 is SGHRS and CDR2 is YFSETQ in the germline V gene. This CDR3 has 15 residues. The J segment lost 2 bases and the V segment lost 4 bases, leaving 6 bases of the junction unmatched. CDR3 residues: CASSGGLVPYNEQFF. CDR3 sequence (DNA): TGCGCCAGCAGCGGAGGACTAGTCCCCTACAATGAGCAGTTCTTC.

This clonotype showed up just a few times. The chain joins TRBV28 to TRBJ1-4; the match to TRBD1 covers 10 bases. Germline V lookup: CDR1 MDHEN, CDR2 SYDVKM. The V and J ends lost 11 bases and 5 bases, in that order; junction bases with no gene match: 5. CDR3 length equals 13 residues. CDR3 sequence (DNA): TGTGCCGCTTTGGACAGGGGGAATGAAAAACTGTTTTTT. This codes for CAALDRGNEKLFF.

This sequence joins TRBV28 and TRBJ1-1; maybe TRBD1 (6 bases). Trimming pared 1 base from V and 4 bases from J, leaving 10 bases between. Per the germline V gene, CDR1 is MDHEN and CDR2 is SYDVKM. The CDR3 spans 14 residues. The CDR3: CASSLFGGGTEAFF. The CDR3 bases are TGTGCCAGCAGTTTATTTGGGGGCGGCACTGAAGCTTTCTTT.

The chain couples TRBV5-1 to TRBJ2-3; D not certain. The CDR3 covers 16 residues. Per germline, CDR1 SGHRS and CDR2 YFSETQ. V was clipped by 4 bases and J by 0 bases, with 15 bases between them. The CDR3 region has the DNA TGCGCCAGCAGCCCTAGGCTGAGATCTAGCACAGATACGCAGTATTTT. It is translated as CASSPRLRSSTDTQYF.

A note on this clonotype: At one end, the junction sequence differs from germline, possibly due to a read error. The rearrangement joins TRBV11-2 to TRBJ2-1; tentative D call: TRBD2 (5 bases). The CDR3 extends over 15 amino acids. Germline CDR1 reads SGHAT; CDR2 reads FQNNGV. As DNA, the CDR3 is TGTGCCAGCATCGCTCAACGGGGTTCCTACAATGAGCGGTTCTTC. Protein: CASIAQRGSYNERFF. The whole variable domain, remainder taken from reference TRBV11-2 and TRBJ2-1, is EAGVAQSPRYKIIEKRQSVAFWCNPISGHATLYWYQQILGQGPKLLIQFQNNGVVDDSQLPKDRFSAERLKGVDSTLKIQPAKLEDSAVYLCASIAQRGSYNERFFGPGTRLTVL.

This clonotype was seen ten or more times. V gene TRBV7-2 combines with J gene TRBJ1-1, with D perhaps TRBD1 (5 bases). CDR1 is SGHTA, CDR2 FQGNSA, per germline. The germline V and J ends were trimmed by 4 bases and 0 bases, with 9 bases remaining between them. There are 14 residues in the CDR3. DNA of the CDR3: TGTGCCAGCAGCTCTCAGGGTTTGAACACTGAAGCTTTCTTT. It yields the protein CASSSQGLNTEAFF.

This chain links TRBV28 with TRBJ2-2, with a weak D call TRBD1 (5 bases). With 3 bases removed from V and 0 bases from J, the gap between germline ends came to 14 bases. Germline CDR1 is MDHEN and CDR2 is SYDVKM. CDR3 length: 17 amino acids. The CDR3 is CASSFVAGLANTGELFF. In DNA, the CDR3 is TGTGCCAGCAGTTTCGTGGCAGGGTTGGCGAACACCGGGGAGCTGTTTTTT. The whole variable domain, remainder taken from reference TRBV28 and TRBJ2-2, is DVKVTQSSRYLVKRTGEKVFLECVQDMDHENMFWYRQDPGLGLRLIYFSYDVKMKEKGDIPEGYSVSREKKERFSLILESASTNQTSMYLCASSFVAGLANTGELFFGEGSRLTVL.

Only a few counts were recorded for this clonotype. The CDR3 region is CSAVTGGETQYF. Written as DNA, the CDR3 is TGCAGTGCTGTGACAGGGGGAGAGACCCAGTACTTC. The chain is built from TRBV20-1 and TRBJ2-5; 9 bases fit TRBD1. Trimming cost V 5 bases and J 4 bases; bases outside gene matches: 2. The V gene's germline CDR1 is DFQATT and CDR2 SNEGSKA (reference sequence). This CDR3 region has 12 residues.

V gene TRBV7-9 combines with J gene TRBJ2-3; D is unresolved. Trimming cost V 5 bases and J 6 bases, with 9 bases left between them. The CDR3 covers 12 residues. CDR1 and CDR2 from the germline V gene are SEHNR and FQNEAQ (reference sequence). CDR3: CASSPQVDTQYF. The CDR3 bases are TGTGCCAGCAGCCCCCAGGTGGATACGCAGTATTTT. Drawing the rest from reference TRBV7-9 and TRBJ2-3, the complete variable domain is DTGVSQNPRHKITKRGQNVTFRCDPISEHNRLYWYRQTLGQGPEFLTYFQNEAQLEKSRLLSDRFSAERPKGSFSTLEIQRTEQGDSAMYLCASSPQVDTQYFGPGTRLTVL.

This clonotype came up a few times. This rearrangement joins TRBV7-9 to TRBJ1-1, with D uncertain. The CDR3 runs to 14 residues. Deletions cut 1 base from V and 4 bases from J, with 10 bases between. Per the germline V gene, CDR1 is SEHNR and CDR2 is FQNEAQ (reference sequence). Written as DNA, the CDR3 is TGTGCCAGCAGCTTAGTTGGCAGGAGCACTGAAGCTTTCTTT. Translated: CASSLVGRSTEAFF. Full variable domain (missing parts from reference TRBV7-9 and TRBJ1-1): DTGVSQNPRHKITKRGQNVTFRCDPISEHNRLYWYRQTLGQGPEFLTYFQNEAQLEKSRLLSDRFSAERPKGSFSTLEIQRTEQGDSAMYLCASSLVGRSTEAFFGQGTRLTVV.

This clonotype has only a few counts. The rearrangement links TRBV28 to TRBJ1-2; TRBD1 matches 7 bases. With V trimmed by 3 bases and J by 2 bases, 15 bases remained unmatched. CDR1 and CDR2 (germline): MDHEN, SYDVKM. The CDR3 totals 18 residues. CDR3: CASSFVLGGGLGNYGYTF. CDR3 DNA sequence: TGTGCCAGCAGTTTTGTATTAGGGGGCGGGTTAGGGAACTATGGCTACACCTTC.

This clonotype was counted only a few times. The chain uses TRBV19 and TRBJ2-1; 10 bases line up with TRBD2. Germline V gene data show CDR1 as LNHDA and CDR2 as SQIVND (reference sequence). This CDR3 is built from 15 residues. Trimming removed 4 bases from V and 8 bases from J; junction bases left unmatched: 8. In DNA form, the CDR3 reads TGTGCCAGTAGTAAACCGGGACTAGCGACGCATGAGCAGTTCTTC. Amino acids: CASSKPGLATHEQFF. The complete variable domain, with remaining parts taken from reference TRBV19 and TRBJ2-1, reads DGGITQSPKYLFRKEGQNVTLSCEQNLNHDAMYWYRQDPGQGLRLIYYSQIVNDFQKGDIAEGYSVSREKKESFPLTVTSAQKNPTAFYLCASSKPGLATHEQFFGPGTRLTVL.

The gene calls are TRBV19 and TRBJ1-5; TRBD1 might be the D (5 bases). This CDR3 has 14 amino acids. Germline-derived CDR1 and CDR2 are LNHDA and SQIVND (reference sequence). Trimming removed 9 bases from V and 6 bases from J, with 18 bases in between. The DNA for the CDR3 is TGTGCCAGCATTAACCCCGGTGGGGGTCAGCCCCAGCATTTT. Amino acids: CASINPGGGQPQHF.

Many counts were recorded for this clonotype. The chain recombines TRBV6-1 with TRBJ1-1; the D is unclear. Per germline, CDR1 MNHNS and CDR2 SASEGT. The CDR3 spans 11 residues. V was pared by 1 base and J by 5 bases, with 2 bases between. The CDR3 here is CASSEGTEAFF. As DNA, the CDR3 is TGTGCCAGCAGTGAAGGGACTGAAGCTTTCTTT.

This clonotype was seen a handful of times. The V gene is TRBV7-2, the J gene TRBJ2-7; 9 bases are a match to TRBD1. From germline, CDR1 is SGHTA and CDR2 FQGNSA. This CDR3 comprises 15 residues. V gave up 2 bases and J gave up 6 bases; unmatched junction bases: 8. CDR3 in DNA: TGTGCCAGCAGCTTAAATCGGGGACAGGGAGGCGAGCAGTACTTC. Translating it yields CASSLNRGQGGEQYF.

This chain uses TRBV24-1 with TRBJ2-3, with TRBD1 identical over 9 bases. V dropped 4 bases and J dropped 2; count of bases not matched to a gene: 6. The V gene's germline CDR1 is KGHDR and CDR2 SFDVKD. This CDR3 is built from 16 residues. CDR3 region: CATSDPGTGYTDTQYF. The CDR3 DNA follows: TGTGCCACCAGTGACCCCGGGACAGGGTACACAGATACGCAGTATTTT.

The chain carries TRBV18 and TRBJ2-7, with TRBD1 matching 8 bases. With 1 base clipped from V and 6 bases from J, the junction kept 8 bases outside the gene matches. Germline assignment: CDR1 KGHSH and CDR2 LQKENI. The CDR3 covers 15 residues. The CDR3 reads CASSPQGTGPLEQYF. Here the CDR3 DNA reads TGTGCCAGCTCACCACAGGGGACAGGTCCCCTCGAGCAGTACTTC.

J is TRBJ1-1 and V is TRBV15; tentative D call: TRBD1 (6 bases). V was shortened by 2 bases and J by 1 base, with 14 bases between the two germline ends. The CDR3 contains 16 residues. The germline gives CDR1 LNHNV, CDR2 YYDKDF (reference sequence). Written as DNA, the CDR3 is TGTGCCACCAGCAGACGAACAGGGCGGGGGAACACTGAAGCTTTCTTT. Its translation is CATSRRTGRGNTEAFF.

The chain couples TRBV6-6 to TRBJ2-1, with D perhaps TRBD2 (5 bases). CDR3 length: 15 residues. Deletions cut 6 bases from V and 0 bases from J, with 12 bases between. Germline V lookup: CDR1 MNHNY, CDR2 SVGAGI (reference sequence). CDR3 in amino acids: CASRKLGSSYNEQFF. The CDR3 DNA follows: TGTGCCAGCAGGAAACTAGGGAGCTCCTACAATGAGCAGTTCTTC.

The sample holds a few counts of this clonotype. CDR3 DNA sequence: TGTGCCAGCAGCTTGGACTACACAGGGGACACTGAAGCTTTCTTT. It is translated as CASSLDYTGDTEAFF. J is TRBJ1-1 and V is TRBV5-6, with 7 bases identical to TRBD1. This CDR3 region has 15 residues. Germline loops: CDR1 SGHDT, CDR2 YYEEEE. With V trimmed by 0 bases and J by 3 bases, 5 bases remained unmatched.

There are a few counts of this clonotype. The chain is built from TRBV7-2 and TRBJ2-3, with D maybe TRBD2 (7 bases). The CDR3 loop spans 17 amino acids. Germline CDR1 SGHTA, CDR2 FQGNSA. The V and J ends lost 3 bases and 9 bases respectively, with 25 bases between them. Here the CDR3 reads CASSFPWGGLPQSTQYF. The CDR3 nucleotides read TGTGCCAGCAGCTTTCCTTGGGGGGGCCTCCCACAGAGCACGCAGTATTTT.

The chain uses TRBV6-1 and TRBJ2-5, with a weak D call TRBD2 (5 bases). The CDR3 is made up of 13 amino acids. CDR1 MNHNS and CDR2 SASEGT come from the germline V gene. The V end lost 2 bases, the J end lost 5 bases, and 9 bases lay between the germline ends. The CDR3 loop is CASSEMTGETQYF. The CDR3 nucleotides read TGTGCCAGCAGTGAAATGACGGGGGAGACCCAGTACTTC.

This clonotype came up many times. V usage is TRBV7-2 and J usage is TRBJ2-7, with D perhaps matching TRBD2 (6 bases). Per germline, CDR1 SGHTA and CDR2 FQGNSA. Deletions cut 5 bases from V and 2 bases from J, with 16 bases between. The CDR3 is made up of 15 amino acids. CDR3: CASSQTTRLAYEQYF. The CDR3 coding sequence is TGTGCCAGCAGCCAAACGACTAGGTTGGCCTACGAGCAGTACTTC.

This sequence joins TRBV6-5 and TRBJ2-1, with 9 bases fitting TRBD2. The CDR3 runs to 15 residues. V lost 6 bases and J lost 6; bases outside the gene matches: 9. Germline V gene data show CDR1 as MNHEY and CDR2 as SVGAGI. CDR3 loop: CASRTTGTSFNEQFF. Written as DNA, the CDR3 is TGTGCCAGCAGGACAACCGGGACTAGCTTCAATGAGCAGTTCTTC.

This clonotype appeared many times. CDR3 DNA: TGTGCCAGCAGCACACGACCCCCGGGACAGGGCGGTGACACCATATATTTT. Protein product: CASSTRPPGQGGDTIYF. V usage is TRBV7-2 and J usage is TRBJ1-3; 9 bases align to TRBD1. V lost 5 bases, J lost 8 bases, and 16 bases stayed unmatched. Germline-derived CDR1 and CDR2 are SGHTA and FQGNSA. The CDR3 is 17 residues long.

This clonotype has just a few counts. This chain connects TRBV29-1 to TRBJ2-7; D uncertain. CDR3 length equals 12 residues. The V gene's germline CDR1 is SQVTM and CDR2 ANQGSEA. CDR3: CGVAWDTYEQYF. In nucleotides, the CDR3 is TGCGGAGTAGCCTGGGATACCTACGAGCAGTACTTC.

This sequence joins TRBV4-1 and TRBJ2-1, with 11 bases aligning to TRBD2. Germline assignment: CDR1 MGHRA and CDR2 YSYEKL. V lost 0 bases and J lost 2; bases outside the gene matches: 3. This CDR3 comprises 17 residues. Here the CDR3 reads CASSQELAGGPYNEQFF. The CDR3 DNA is TGCGCCAGCAGCCAAGAGCTAGCGGGAGGACCCTACAATGAGCAGTTCTTC.

In this sample, this clonotype turned up many times. This chain uses TRBV7-2 with TRBJ2-7; D is perhaps TRBD1 (6 bases). Trimming left V 3 bases short and J 0 bases short, with 9 bases between. CDR3 length: 14 residues. Germline V gene data show CDR1 as SGHTA and CDR2 as FQGNSA. CDR3 protein: CASSLTGGSYEQYF. The CDR3 DNA reads as TGTGCCAGCAGCTTGACAGGCGGCTCCTACGAGCAGTACTTC.

This clonotype turned up a few times. The chain is built from TRBV2 and TRBJ2-7; TRBD2 aligns across 7 bases. CDR1 SNHLY and CDR2 FYNNEI come from the germline V gene. V gave up 8 bases and J gave up 7 bases; unmatched junction bases: 17. The CDR3 totals 15 residues. DNA for the CDR3: TGTGCCAGCGGGGGGGTTGCCTTGGGGACTTCGGAGCAGTACTTC. Translated, it gives CASGGVALGTSEQYF.